This T cell receptor beta chain was sequenced during a study of blood T cell repertoires in COVID-19. On the study more broadly: Sites in the United States, Italy and Spain provided acute and convalescent COVID-19 samples.

CDR1 SEHNR and CDR2 FQNEAQ come from the germline V gene (reference sequence). The CDR3 is 12 amino acids. V was shortened by 1 base and J by 9 bases, with 7 bases between the two germline ends. Profiled with immunoSEQ multiplex PCR; TCRdb holds only in-frame clones, not every one. The sample records about 300,000 clones, 85% to 90% being singletons. Enrolled through a virtual design, the participants were between roughly 18 and 100 years of age and came from approximately 25 US areas. Cohort assignment relied on participant-reported clinical history. Two negative PCRs, clearance, or symptom resolution characterized the recovered Cohort 3 donors.

The chain couples TRBV7-9 to TRBJ1-5, with D possibly being TRBD1 (6 bases). The receptor's source is a young man who had recovered from COVID-19. The sequenced sample was PBMCs or T cells enriched from blood (not recorded which). The CDR3 sequence is CASSLEGGPQHF. In DNA form, the CDR3 reads TGTGCCAGCAGCTTAGAAGGGGGGCCCCAGCATTTT. Filled out from reference TRBV7-9 and TRBJ1-5, the complete variable domain reads DTGVSQNPRHKITKRGQNVTFRCDPISEHNRLYWYRQTLGQGPEFLTYFQNEAQLEKSRLLSDRFSAERPKGSFSTLEIQRTEQGDSAMYLCASSLEGGPQHFGDGTRLSIL.